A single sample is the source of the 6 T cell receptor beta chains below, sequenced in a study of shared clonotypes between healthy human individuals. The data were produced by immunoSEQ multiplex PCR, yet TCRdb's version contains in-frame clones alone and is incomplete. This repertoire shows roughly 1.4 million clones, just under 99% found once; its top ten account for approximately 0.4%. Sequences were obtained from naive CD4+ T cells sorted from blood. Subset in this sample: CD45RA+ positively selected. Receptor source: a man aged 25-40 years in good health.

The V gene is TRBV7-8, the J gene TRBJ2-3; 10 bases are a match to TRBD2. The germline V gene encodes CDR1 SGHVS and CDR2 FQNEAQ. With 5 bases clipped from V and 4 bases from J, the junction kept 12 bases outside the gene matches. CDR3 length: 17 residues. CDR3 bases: TGTGCCAGCAGCCCCGGTCCGCCCAGCGGGAGGGCAGATACGCAGTATTTT. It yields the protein CASSPGPPSGRADTQYF.

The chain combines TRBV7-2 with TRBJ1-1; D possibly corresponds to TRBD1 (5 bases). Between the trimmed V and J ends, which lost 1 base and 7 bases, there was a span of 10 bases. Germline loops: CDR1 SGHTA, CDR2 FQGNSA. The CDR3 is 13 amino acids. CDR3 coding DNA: TGTGCCAGCAGCTTAGTCGGTCAGGGTGAAGCTTTCTTT. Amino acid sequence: CASSLVGQGEAFF.

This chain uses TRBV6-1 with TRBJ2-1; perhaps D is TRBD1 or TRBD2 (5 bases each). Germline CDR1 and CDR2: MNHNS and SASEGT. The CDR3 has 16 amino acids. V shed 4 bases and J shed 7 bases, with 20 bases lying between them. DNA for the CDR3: TGTGCCAGCAGTGTTAGGCTCGGGGCGTCCCGAAATGAGCAGTTCTTC. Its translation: CASSVRLGASRNEQFF.

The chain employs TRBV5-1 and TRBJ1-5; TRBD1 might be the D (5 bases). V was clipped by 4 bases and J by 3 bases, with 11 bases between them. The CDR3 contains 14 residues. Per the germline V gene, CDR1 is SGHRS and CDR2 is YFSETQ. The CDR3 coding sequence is TGCGCCAGCAGCCCTCAGGGTTTCAATCAGCCCCAGCATTTT. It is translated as CASSPQGFNQPQHF.

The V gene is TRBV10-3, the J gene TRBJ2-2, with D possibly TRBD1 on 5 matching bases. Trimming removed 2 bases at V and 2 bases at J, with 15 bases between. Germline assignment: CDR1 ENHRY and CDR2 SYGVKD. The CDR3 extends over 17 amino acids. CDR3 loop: CAISELSQGVNTGELFF. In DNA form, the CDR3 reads TGTGCCATCAGTGAGCTTAGCCAAGGGGTTAACACCGGGGAGCTGTTTTTT.

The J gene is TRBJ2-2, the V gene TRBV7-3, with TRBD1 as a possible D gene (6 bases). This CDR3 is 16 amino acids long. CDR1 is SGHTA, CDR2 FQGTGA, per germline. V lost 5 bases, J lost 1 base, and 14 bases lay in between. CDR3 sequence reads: CASSHRQVLNTGELFF. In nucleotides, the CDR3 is TGTGCCAGCAGCCACCGACAGGTGCTGAACACCGGGGAGCTGTTTTTT.